This T cell receptor (beta chain) was recorded in a study of CD8 T cells in Susac syndrome. Background on the study: At the time their blood was drawn, patients with Susac syndrome were either therapy-naive, on corticosteroids (with some of them also receiving intravenous immunoglobulin), or on intravenous immunoglobulin alone.

Reverse transcription of roughly 0.5 to 1 ug RNA was carried out with random hexamers. TCRdb processed the immunoSEQ multiplex PCR reads anew with MiXCR; each CDR3 protein has one entry. The top ten clones hold 0.13% to 0.15% of a sample with some 150,000 distinct CDR3 sequences, approximately 95% of them seen once. The germline V and J ends were trimmed by 8 bases and 4 bases, with 11 bases remaining between them. This CDR3 comprises 12 residues. Germline V gene lookup returns CDR1 SNHLY and CDR2 FYNNEI. The specimen was CD4+ T cells from PBMCs. The rearrangement links TRBV2 to TRBJ1-2, with D hard to call. This clonotype was obtained from a human donor with Susac syndrome. The chain's CDR3 is CASFRVGYGYTF. The CDR3 DNA sequence: TGTGCCAGCTTCCGGGTGGGCTATGGCTACACCTTC.